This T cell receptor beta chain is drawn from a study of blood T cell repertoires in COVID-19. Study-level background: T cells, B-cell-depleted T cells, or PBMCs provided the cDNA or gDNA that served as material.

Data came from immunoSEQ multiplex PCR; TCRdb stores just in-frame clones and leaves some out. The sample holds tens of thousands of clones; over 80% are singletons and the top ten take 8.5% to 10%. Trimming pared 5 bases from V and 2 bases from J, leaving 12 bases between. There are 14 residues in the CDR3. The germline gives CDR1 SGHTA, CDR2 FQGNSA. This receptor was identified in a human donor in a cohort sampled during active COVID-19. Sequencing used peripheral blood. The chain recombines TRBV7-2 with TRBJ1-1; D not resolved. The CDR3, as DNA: TGTGCCAGCAGCCTCCGACGGAGCAACACTGAAGCTTTCTTT. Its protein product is CASSLRRSNTEAFF.